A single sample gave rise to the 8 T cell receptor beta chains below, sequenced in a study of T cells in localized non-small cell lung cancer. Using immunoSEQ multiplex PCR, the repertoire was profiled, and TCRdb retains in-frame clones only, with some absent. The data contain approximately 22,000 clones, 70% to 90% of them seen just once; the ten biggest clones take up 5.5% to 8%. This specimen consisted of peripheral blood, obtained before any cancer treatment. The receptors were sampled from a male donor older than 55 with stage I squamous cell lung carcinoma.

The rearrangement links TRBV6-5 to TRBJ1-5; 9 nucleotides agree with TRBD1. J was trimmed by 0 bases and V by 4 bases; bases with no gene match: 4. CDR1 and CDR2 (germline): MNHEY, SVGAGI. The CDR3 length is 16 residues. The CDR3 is CASSWDRVVSNQPQHF. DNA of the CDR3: TGTGCCAGCAGTTGGGACAGGGTCGTTAGCAATCAGCCCCAGCATTTT.

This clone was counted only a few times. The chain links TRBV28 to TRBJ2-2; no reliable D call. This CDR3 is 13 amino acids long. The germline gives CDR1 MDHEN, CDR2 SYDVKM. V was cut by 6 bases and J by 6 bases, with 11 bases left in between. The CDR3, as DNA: TGTGCCAGCAGGGCTAGTGGCCCCGGGGAGCTGTTTTTT. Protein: CASRASGPGELFF.

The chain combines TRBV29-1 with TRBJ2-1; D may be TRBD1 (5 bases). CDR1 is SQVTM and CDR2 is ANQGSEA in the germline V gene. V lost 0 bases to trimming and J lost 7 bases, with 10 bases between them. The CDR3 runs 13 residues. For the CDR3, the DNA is TGCAGCGTTGAAGAGAGCAGGGATAATGAGCAGTTCTTC. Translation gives CSVEESRDNEQFF.

The CDR3 DNA is TGCAGCGTAGACGGGGTATACAATGAGCAGTTCTTC. Translated: CSVDGVYNEQFF. V is TRBV29-1 and J is TRBJ2-1, with D possibly TRBD2 on 5 matching bases. The CDR3 is 12 amino acids. CDR1 is SQVTM and CDR2 is ANQGSEA in the germline V gene. V was clipped by 6 bases and J by 4 bases, with 10 bases between them.

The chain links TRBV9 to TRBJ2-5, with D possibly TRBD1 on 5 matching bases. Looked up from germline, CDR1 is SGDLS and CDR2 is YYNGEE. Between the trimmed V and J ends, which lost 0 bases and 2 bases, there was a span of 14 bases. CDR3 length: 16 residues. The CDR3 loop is CASSVGVGAAQETQYF. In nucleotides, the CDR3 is TGTGCCAGCAGCGTAGGGGTTGGGGCGGCTCAAGAGACCCAGTACTTC.

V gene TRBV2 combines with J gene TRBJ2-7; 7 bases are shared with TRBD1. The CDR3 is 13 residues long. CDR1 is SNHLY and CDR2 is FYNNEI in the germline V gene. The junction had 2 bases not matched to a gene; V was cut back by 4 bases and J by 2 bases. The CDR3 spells CASSVGGPYEQYF. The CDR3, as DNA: TGTGCCAGCAGTGTAGGGGGCCCCTACGAGCAGTACTTC.

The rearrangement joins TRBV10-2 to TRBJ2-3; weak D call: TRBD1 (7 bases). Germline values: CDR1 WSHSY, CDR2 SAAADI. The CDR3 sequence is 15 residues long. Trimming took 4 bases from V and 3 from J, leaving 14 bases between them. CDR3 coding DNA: TGCGCCAGCAGTGGGGGGGCAGGGGGTACAGATACGCAGTATTTT. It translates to CASSGGAGGTDTQYF.

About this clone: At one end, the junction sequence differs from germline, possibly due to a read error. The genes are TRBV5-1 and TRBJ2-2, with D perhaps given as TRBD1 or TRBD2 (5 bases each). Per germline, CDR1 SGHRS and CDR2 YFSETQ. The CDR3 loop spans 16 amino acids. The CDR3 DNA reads TGCGCCAGCAGCTTGACCGGGACGGCGAACACCGGGGAGCTGCTTTTT. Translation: CASSLTGTANTGELLF.